This TCR beta chain was sequenced in a study of cytomegalovirus exposure and HLA in healthy donors. Study-wide context: From about 200 million T cells, an earlier analysis saw 110 million or so unique TCR beta sequences. Points from the study as a whole: The study flagged roughly 150 TCR beta chains as cytomegalovirus-associated. The authors later found TCR association rates varying by HLA locus, with DRB1 most and HLA-C fewest.

A multiplex PCR was run with 60 Vbeta primers and 13 Jbeta primers. Assay: immunoSEQ multiplex PCR; the TCRdb copy retains only in-frame clones and omits some. The table lists some 160,000 clones, approximately 83% of them singletons. The junction had 6 bases not matched to a gene; V was cut back by 7 bases and J by 4 bases. The CDR3 length is 12 residues. CDR1 and CDR2 from the germline V gene are SQVTM and ANQGSEA. Comments on this clone: Its antigen is currently unknown. Additional DNA sequences in this sample encode the identical CDR3.

Healthy bone marrow donors made up the cohort. This clonotype was obtained from a woman between 18 and 29 years old in good health and CMV-seronegative. J is TRBJ2-7 and V is TRBV29-1; 8 bases match TRBD1. Sequenced input: PBMCs. The CDR3 sequence is CSAGQAEYEQYF. CDR3 nucleotides: TGCAGCGCGGGACAGGCGGAGTACGAGCAGTACTTC.